A selection of T cell receptor beta chains follows, all from one sample in a study of spatial heterogeneity in lung cancer. TCRdb reprocessed the 5' RACE reads with MiXCR, giving one entry per CDR3 protein. The table includes some 23,000 distinct CDR3 sequences, 5% to 7.5% detected once. The material was lung tumor tissue, obtained at surgery. These receptors were collected from a male donor with early-stage non-small cell lung cancer. CDR3s include the opening cysteine and the closing phenylalanine or tryptophan. A D gene is named only where the DNA matches it firmly. For some rows the clone size is stated as once, few or many, or as a class when expanded; others skip it.

clone_size | j_call | v_call | d_call | cdr3_aa | cdr3_nt
many | TRBJ2-3 | TRBV7-2 | . | CASSLAAGTLPTQYF | TGTGCCAGCAGCTTAGCCGCCGGGACTCTTCCAACGCAGTATTTT
many | TRBJ2-1 | TRBV4-3 | TRBD1 | CASSHGRQGPRDEQFF | TGCGCCAGCAGCCATGGACGACAGGGGCCTAGGGATGAGCAGTTCTTC
many | TRBJ2-3 | TRBV4-2 | TRBD1 | CASSQDDRGYTDTQYF | TGTGCCAGCAGCCAAGACGACAGGGGGTACACAGATACGCAGTATTTT
medium-sized | TRBJ2-3 | TRBV5-1 | . | CASSGSTSTDTQYF | TGCGCCAGCAGCGGATCTACGAGCACAGATACGCAGTATTTT
few | TRBJ2-1 | TRBV20-1 | . | CSADVLLSAGTYNEQFF | TGCAGTGCCGACGTGCTACTCTCCGCCGGGACTTACAATGAGCAGTTCTTC
many | TRBJ1-1 | TRBV20-1 | TRBD1 | CSAPKVDRGHGAFF | TGCAGTGCGCCTAAAGTTGACAGGGGGCACGGAGCTTTCTTT
. | TRBJ2-3 | TRBV7-2 | TRBD1 | CASIKHQGANTQYF | TGTGCCAGCATCAAACACCAGGGGGCAAATACGCAGTATTTT
few | TRBJ1-6 | TRBV20-1 | . | CSARGGSSYNSPLHF | TGCAGTGCTAGAGGGGGGAGCTCCTATAATTCACCCCTCCACTTT
many | TRBJ2-2 | TRBV6-5 | TRBD2 | CASSFLAGGTGELFF | TGTGCCAGCAGTTTTCTAGCGGGAGGTACCGGGGAGCTGTTTTTT
. | TRBJ2-3 | TRBV3-1 | TRBD2 | CASSQRGTSGRAGRDTQYF | TGTGCCAGCAGCCAACGGGGGACTAGCGGGAGGGCCGGGAGAGATACGCAGTATTTT
. | TRBJ1-4 | TRBV6-5 | . | CASSYRDHLGEKLFF | TGTGCCAGCAGTTACAGGGACCACTTGGGTGAAAAACTGTTTTTT
many | TRBJ2-7 | TRBV7-2 | . | CASSLGRGNEQYF | TGTGCCAGCAGCTTAGGGAGGGGGAACGAGCAGTACTTC
. | TRBJ2-3 | TRBV7-2 | . | CASSLVAQVTDTQYF | TGTGCCAGCAGCTTAGTGGCTCAGGTCACAGATACGCAGTATTTT
many | TRBJ2-3 | TRBV12-3/TRBV12-4 | . | CASSLGTDTQYF | TGTGCCAGCAGTTTAGGCACAGATACGCAGTATTTT
many | TRBJ1-4 | TRBV15 | TRBD1 | CATRDRAEEKLFF | TGTGCCACCAGAGACAGGGCGGAAGAAAAACTGTTTTTT
few | TRBJ1-2 | TRBV20-1 | . | CSANLIQGPPEGYTF | TGCAGTGCTAATCTCATTCAGGGGCCTCCGGAAGGCTACACCTTC
many | TRBJ1-3 | TRBV19 | TRBD1 | CASSDRRTGGNTIYF | TGTGCCAGTAGTGATCGCCGGACAGGTGGAAACACCATATATTTT
many | TRBJ1-2 | TRBV29-1 | . | CSAPTGTDYGYTF | TGCAGCGCCCCGACCGGGACTGACTATGGCTACACCTTC
. | TRBJ1-3 | TRBV7-2 | . | CASSFGTTGNTIYF | TGTGCCAGCAGCTTTGGGACTACAGGAAACACCATATATTTT
many | TRBJ1-6 | TRBV12-3/TRBV12-4 | . | CASSLGGRSNSPLHF | TGTGCCAGCAGTTTAGGGGGCAGATCGAATTCACCCCTCCACTTT
many | TRBJ2-7 | TRBV7-9 | . | CASSPYYEQYF | TGTGCCAGCAGCCCATACTACGAGCAGTACTTC
many | TRBJ2-1 | TRBV5-6 | TRBD1 | CASSRDRGLAYNEQFF | TGTGCCAGCAGCCGGGACAGGGGGCTCGCCTACAATGAGCAGTTCTTC
few | TRBJ2-1 | TRBV24-1 | TRBD2 | CATSALGSGGDEQFF | TGTGCCACCAGCGCTTTAGGGAGCGGGGGCGATGAGCAGTTCTTC
many | TRBJ2-1 | TRBV14 | TRBD2 | CASSHYWGLAGEGSYNEQFF | TGTGCCAGCAGCCACTACTGGGGTCTAGCGGGAGAAGGATCCTACAATGAGCAGTTCTTC
many | TRBJ2-3 | TRBV12-3/TRBV12-4 | . | CASSGGRGDTQYF | TGTGCCAGCAGTGGCGGAAGGGGAGATACGCAGTATTTT
. | TRBJ1-4 | TRBV7-6 | . | CASSLSREKLFF | TGTGCCAGCAGCTTAAGCCGTGAAAAACTGTTTTTT
many | TRBJ1-1 | TRBV7-3 | TRBD1 | CASSPTGTRGGAFF | TGTGCCAGCAGCCCGACAGGGACTCGGGGGGGAGCTTTCTTT
many | TRBJ1-5 | TRBV28 | . | CASSLLSGRGNQPQHF | TGTGCCAGCAGTTTATTATCCGGGAGAGGCAATCAGCCCCAGCATTTT
many | TRBJ1-1 | TRBV7-2 | TRBD1 | CASSLGQGRTEAFF | TGTGCCAGCAGCTTGGGACAGGGACGCACTGAAGCTTTCTTT
many | TRBJ1-1 | TRBV7-8 | . | CASSLGRETEAFF | TGTGCCAGCAGCTTAGGCAGGGAAACTGAAGCTTTCTTT
many | TRBJ2-3 | TRBV11-3 | . | CASSRSPASTDTQYF | TGTGCCTCAAGTCGGAGCCCGGCGAGCACAGATACGCAGTATTTT
many | TRBJ2-7 | TRBV15 | . | CATSREGGASYEQYF | TGTGCCACCAGCAGAGAGGGCGGGGCCTCCTACGAGCAGTACTTC
many | TRBJ2-5 | TRBV7-2 | TRBD2 | CASSNLAGGPNQETQYF | TGTGCCAGCAGCAACCTAGCGGGAGGGCCCAACCAAGAGACCCAGTACTTC
medium-sized | TRBJ2-2 | TRBV7-3 | TRBD2 | CASSQQGLAGGYGELFF | TGTGCCAGCAGCCAACAGGGACTAGCGGGAGGGTACGGGGAGCTGTTTTTT
many | TRBJ2-7 | TRBV10-3 | TRBD2 | CAISPVTSGRADEQYF | TGTGCCATCAGTCCGGTGACTAGCGGGAGGGCCGACGAGCAGTACTTC
large | TRBJ2-2 | TRBV29-1 | . | CSVEGGNTGELFF | TGCAGCGTTGAAGGAGGGAACACCGGGGAGCTGTTTTTT
many | TRBJ2-2 | TRBV29-1 | . | CSVSGTSTGELFF | TGCAGCGTTAGTGGAACTAGCACCGGGGAGCTGTTTTTT